This T cell receptor beta chain stems from a study of blood T cells in healthy people across ages. Notes on the study in general: With naive T cell percentage, TCR beta diversity showed a strong correlation. The lack of PBMC sorting stopped any conclusive naive versus antigen-experienced comparison.

In the case of this clonotype: Its antigen is not identified.

The CDR3 is made up of 13 amino acids. Germline V gives CDR1 SGDLS, CDR2 YYNGEE. V lost 0 bases, J lost 6 bases, and 9 bases lay in between. The use of a sample-barcoded 5' primer and a J-beta primer mix characterized a second PCR of roughly 6 to 11 cycles. At least 2.5 million CDR3-containing paired-end reads were obtained per sample. TCRdb analysed the 5' RACE reads with MiXCR anew, one entry per CDR3 protein. The top ten clones hold about 27% of a sample with approximately 800,000 distinct CDR3 sequences, 62% of them seen once. This receptor was obtained from a man aged 25 to 45 in good health. The sequencing sample was made of blood. V gene TRBV9 combines with J gene TRBJ2-5; D possibly corresponds to TRBD1 (5 bases). CDR3 sequence: CASSVDPGKTQYF. CDR3 coding DNA: TGTGCCAGCAGCGTAGATCCAGGGAAGACCCAGTACTTC.